This TCR beta chain originates from a study of T cell repertoires in cytomegalovirus infection. Study as a whole: Newly reported HLA-C-restricted and thoroughly characterized HLA-B-restricted CMV epitopes were employed. General study points: The ex vivo response showed dominance by HLA-C-restricted CMV-specific TCR beta clonotypes. Summed frequency of shared TCR beta families picked out CMV carriers who also had the relevant HLA.

A single record per CDR3 protein comes from TCRdb applying MiXCR to the reads. The sample comprises approximately 350,000 distinct CDR3 sequences, roughly 36% of which are singletons, and about 14% rests with the top ten. A remark on this clonotype: The antigen remains unidentified.

Germline-derived CDR1 and CDR2 are MNHEY and SMNVEV (reference sequence). Losses at the gene ends were 6 bases for V and 0 bases for J; bases not matched to a gene: 11. The CDR3 has 18 amino acids. The sequence came from a human donor in good health (CMV status not recorded). Some clones in this sample may be carry-over from other donors' samples. The chain combines TRBV27 with TRBJ2-6; 7 bases agree with TRBD2. The sample in question was cultured PBMCs, obtained from culture after CMV antigen stimulation. The CDR3 sequence: CASSRLAPESSGANVLTF. CDR3 sequence (DNA): TGTGCCAGCAGCCGACTAGCTCCTGAGAGCTCTGGGGCCAACGTCCTGACTTTC. Full variable domain (outside the CDR3, taken from reference TRBV27 and TRBJ2-6): EAQVTQNPRYLITVTGKKLTVTCSQNMNHEYMSWYRQDPGLGLRQIYYSMNVEVTDKGDVPEGYKVSRKEKRNFPLILESPSPNQTSLYFCASSRLAPESSGANVLTFGAGSRLTVL.